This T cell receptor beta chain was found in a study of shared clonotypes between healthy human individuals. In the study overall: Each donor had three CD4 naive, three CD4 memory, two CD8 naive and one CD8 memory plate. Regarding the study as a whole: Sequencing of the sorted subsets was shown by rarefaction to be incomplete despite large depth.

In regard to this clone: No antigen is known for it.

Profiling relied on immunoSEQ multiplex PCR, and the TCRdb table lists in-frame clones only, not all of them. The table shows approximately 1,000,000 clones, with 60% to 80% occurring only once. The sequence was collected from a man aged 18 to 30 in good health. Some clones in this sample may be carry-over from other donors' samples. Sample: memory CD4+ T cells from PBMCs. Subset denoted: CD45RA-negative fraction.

The chain's CDR3 is CASSRARVHEQFF. DNA for the CDR3: TGTGCCAGCAGCCGGGCCCGGGTCCATGAGCAGTTCTTC. The rearrangement joins TRBV14 to TRBJ2-1, with D uncertain. Trimming stripped 4 bases from V and 8 bases from J, with 12 bases between. The CDR3 is made up of 13 amino acids. Germline lookup yields CDR1 SGHDN and CDR2 FVKESK.